This TCR beta chain emerged from a study of T cells in Graves' hyperthyroidism and ophthalmopathy. Using RNA transcripts as the source, TCR beta CDR3 regions were amplified. The HTBI set primed first-round TCR CDR3 RT-PCR. TCRdb itself ran the multiplex PCR reads through MiXCR, one entry per CDR3 protein. The sample holds about 180,000 distinct CDR3 sequences, over 7.5% seen once. Germline values: CDR1 MNHEY, CDR2 SVGEGT. This CDR3 spans 14 amino acids. The V gene lost 6 bases and the J gene lost 5 bases, with 13 bases spanning the gap. Patients aged 18 to 65 had newly diagnosed hyperthyroidism lasting under 2 months. The PBMCs were taken from roughly 9.3 ml of fresh peripheral blood. This clonotype was detected many times. Its antigen is undetermined. General observations from the study: Before onset, ophthalmopathy was predicted by the model a median about 6.2 months earlier.

The receptor was isolated from a young woman with Graves' hyperthyroidism that later progressed to Graves' ophthalmopathy. Material: blood. The rearrangement joins TRBV6-2 or TRBV6-3 to TRBJ2-2, with D possibly TRBD1 on 6 matching bases. Here the CDR3 DNA reads TGTGCCAGCAGAAGGGACACAGCTACCGGGGAGCTGTTTTTT. Residues: CASRRDTATGELFF.